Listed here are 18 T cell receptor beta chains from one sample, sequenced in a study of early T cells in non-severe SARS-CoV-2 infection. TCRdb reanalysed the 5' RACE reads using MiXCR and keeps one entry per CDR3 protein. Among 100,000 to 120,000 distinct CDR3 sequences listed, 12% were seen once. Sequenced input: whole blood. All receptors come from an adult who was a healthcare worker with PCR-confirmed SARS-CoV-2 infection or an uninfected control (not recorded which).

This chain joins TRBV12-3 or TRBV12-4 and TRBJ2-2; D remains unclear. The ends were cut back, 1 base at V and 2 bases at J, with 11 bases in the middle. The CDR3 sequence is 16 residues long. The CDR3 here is CASSLGDGRNTGELFF. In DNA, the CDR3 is TGTGCCAGCAGTTTAGGTGACGGGCGAAACACCGGGGAGCTGTTTTTT.

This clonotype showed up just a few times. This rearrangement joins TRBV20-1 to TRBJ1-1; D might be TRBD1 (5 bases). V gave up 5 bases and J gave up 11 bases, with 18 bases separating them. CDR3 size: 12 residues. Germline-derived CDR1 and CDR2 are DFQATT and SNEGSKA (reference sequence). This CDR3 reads CSALSGGNRAFF. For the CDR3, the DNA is TGCAGTGCTCTTTCTGGGGGGAATAGGGCTTTCTTT.

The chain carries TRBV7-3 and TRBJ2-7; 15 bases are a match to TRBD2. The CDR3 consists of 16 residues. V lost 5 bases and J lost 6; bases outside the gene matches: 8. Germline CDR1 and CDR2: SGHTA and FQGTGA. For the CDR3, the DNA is TGTGCCAGCAGCCCCGGACTAGCGGGAGGGCCGGGCGAGCAGTACTTC. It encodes CASSPGLAGGPGEQYF. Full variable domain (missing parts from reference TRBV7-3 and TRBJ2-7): GAGVSQTPSNKVTEKGKYVELRCDPISGHTALYWYRQSLGQGPEFLIYFQGTGAADDSGLPNDRFFAVRPEGSVSTLKIQRTERGDSAVYLCASSPGLAGGPGEQYFGPGTRLTVT.

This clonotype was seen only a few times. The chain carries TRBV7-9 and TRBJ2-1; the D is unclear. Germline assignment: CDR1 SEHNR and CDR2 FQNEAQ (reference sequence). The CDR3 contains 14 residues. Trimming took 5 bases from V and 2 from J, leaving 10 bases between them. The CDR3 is CASSPEPTYNEQFF. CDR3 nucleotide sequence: TGTGCCAGCAGCCCAGAACCCACCTACAATGAGCAGTTCTTC.

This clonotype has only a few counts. The CDR3 sequence is CASSRDLGKNIQYF. The CDR3 bases are TGCGCCAGCAGCAGGGACTTAGGCAAAAACATTCAGTACTTC. The V and J genes are TRBV5-1 and TRBJ2-4, with D possibly matching TRBD2 (6 bases). With 4 bases removed from V and 3 bases from J, the gap between germline ends came to 11 bases. The CDR3 loop spans 14 amino acids. Germline CDR1 reads SGHRS; CDR2 reads YFSETQ. Looking up the rest from reference TRBV5-1 and TRBJ2-4 gives the full variable domain: KAGVTQTPRYLIKTRGQQVTLSCSPISGHRSVSWYQQTPGQGLQFLFEYFSETQRNKGNFPGRFSGRQFSNSRSEMNVSTLELGDSALYLCASSRDLGKNIQYFGAGTRLSVL.

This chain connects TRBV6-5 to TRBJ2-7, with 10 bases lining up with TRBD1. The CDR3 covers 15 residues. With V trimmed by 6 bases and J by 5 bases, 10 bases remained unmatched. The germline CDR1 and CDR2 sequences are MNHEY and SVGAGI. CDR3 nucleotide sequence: TGTGCCAGCAGCCTACCGGGACAGGGGTCAGACGAGCAGTACTTC. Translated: CASSLPGQGSDEQYF.

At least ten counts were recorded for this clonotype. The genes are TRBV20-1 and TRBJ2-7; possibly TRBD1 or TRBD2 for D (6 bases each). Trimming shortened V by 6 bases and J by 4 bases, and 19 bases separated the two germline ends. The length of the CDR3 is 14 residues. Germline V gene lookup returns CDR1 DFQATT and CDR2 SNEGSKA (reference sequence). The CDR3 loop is CSANPTGLYYEQYF. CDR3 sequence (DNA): TGCAGTGCCAACCCGACAGGACTATATTACGAGCAGTACTTC.

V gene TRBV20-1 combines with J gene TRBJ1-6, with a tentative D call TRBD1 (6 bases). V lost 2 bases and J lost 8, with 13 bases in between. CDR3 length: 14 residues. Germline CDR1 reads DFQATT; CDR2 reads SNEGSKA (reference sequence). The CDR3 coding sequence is TGCAGTGCTAGAAACAGGGCGGTTCATTCACCCCTCCACTTT. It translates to CSARNRAVHSPLHF.

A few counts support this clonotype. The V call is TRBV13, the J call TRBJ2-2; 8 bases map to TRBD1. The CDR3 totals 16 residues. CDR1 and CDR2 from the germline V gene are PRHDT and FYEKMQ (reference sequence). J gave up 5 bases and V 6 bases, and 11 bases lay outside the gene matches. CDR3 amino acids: CASSLPGGAGTGELFF. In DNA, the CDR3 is TGTGCCAGCAGTTTACCAGGGGGCGCGGGGACCGGGGAGCTGTTTTTT.

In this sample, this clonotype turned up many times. CDR3 protein: CSVGRGAYNEQFF. The CDR3 nucleotides are TGCAGCGTTGGAAGGGGCGCGTACAATGAGCAGTTCTTC. This chain joins TRBV29-1 and TRBJ2-1, with D tentatively TRBD1 (5 bases). The CDR3 covers 13 residues. Trimming left V 4 bases short and J 4 bases short, with 11 bases between. Germline V gives CDR1 SQVTM, CDR2 ANQGSEA.

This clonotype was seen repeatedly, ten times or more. DNA of the CDR3: TGTGCCAGCAGTGGTAGAAGGGACTCACCCCTCCACTTT. It encodes CASSGRRDSPLHF. The V and J genes are TRBV2 and TRBJ1-6, with TRBD1 as a possible D gene (5 bases). V lost 4 bases, J lost 10 bases, and 11 bases lay in between. The CDR3 runs 13 residues. CDR1 is SNHLY and CDR2 is FYNNEI in the germline V gene.

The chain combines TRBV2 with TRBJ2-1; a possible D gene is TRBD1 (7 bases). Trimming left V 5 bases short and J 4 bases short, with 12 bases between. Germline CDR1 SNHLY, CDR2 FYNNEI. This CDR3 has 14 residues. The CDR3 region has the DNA TGTGCCAGCAGTCAGGGGGGTTTTTACAATGAGCAGTTCTTC. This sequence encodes CASSQGGFYNEQFF.

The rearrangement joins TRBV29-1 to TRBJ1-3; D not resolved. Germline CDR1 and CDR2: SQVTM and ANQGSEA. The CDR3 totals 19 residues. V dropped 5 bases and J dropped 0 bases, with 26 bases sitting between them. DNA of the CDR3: TGCAGCGTTACCGGGCTGTCAAGGGATAGAATGAGCTCTGGAAACACCATATATTTT. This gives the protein CSVTGLSRDRMSSGNTIYF.

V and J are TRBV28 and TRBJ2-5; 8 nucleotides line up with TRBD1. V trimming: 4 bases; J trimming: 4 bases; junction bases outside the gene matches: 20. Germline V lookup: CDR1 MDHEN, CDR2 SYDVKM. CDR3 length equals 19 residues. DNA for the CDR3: TGTGCCAGCAGTTCGGACAGGGCAATAGAGTCCCTCATTAGAGAGACCCAGTACTTC. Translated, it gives CASSSDRAIESLIRETQYF.

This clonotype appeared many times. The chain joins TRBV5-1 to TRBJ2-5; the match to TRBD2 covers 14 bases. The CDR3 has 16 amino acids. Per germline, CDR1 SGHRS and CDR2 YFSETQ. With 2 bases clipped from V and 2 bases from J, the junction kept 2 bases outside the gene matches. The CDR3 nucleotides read TGCGCCAGCAGCTTCGGACTAGCGGGGGGACAAGAGACCCAGTACTTC. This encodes CASSFGLAGGQETQYF.

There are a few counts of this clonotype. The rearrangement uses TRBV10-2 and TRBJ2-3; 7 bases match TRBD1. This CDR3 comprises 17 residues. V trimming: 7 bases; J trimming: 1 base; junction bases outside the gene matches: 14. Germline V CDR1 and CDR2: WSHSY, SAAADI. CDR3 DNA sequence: TGCGCCAGCACTGATTTGAGGACAGGAGTTCGCACAGATACGCAGTATTTT. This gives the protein CASTDLRTGVRTDTQYF.

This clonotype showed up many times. The CDR3 protein is CASSRLAGNEQFF. CDR3 DNA: TGTGCCAGCTCCAGACTAGCGGGAAATGAGCAGTTCTTC. The chain links TRBV2 to TRBJ2-1; 11 nucleotides align to TRBD2. The CDR3 covers 13 residues. Germline V gene lookup returns CDR1 SNHLY and CDR2 FYNNEI. Trimming took 8 bases from V and 7 from J; bases not matched to a gene: 4.

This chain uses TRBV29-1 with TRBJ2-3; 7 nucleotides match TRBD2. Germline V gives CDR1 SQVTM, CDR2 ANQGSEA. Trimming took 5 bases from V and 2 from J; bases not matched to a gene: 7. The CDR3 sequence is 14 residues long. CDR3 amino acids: CSVRASGITDTQYF. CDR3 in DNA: TGCAGCGTTCGTGCTAGCGGAATCACAGATACGCAGTATTTT.